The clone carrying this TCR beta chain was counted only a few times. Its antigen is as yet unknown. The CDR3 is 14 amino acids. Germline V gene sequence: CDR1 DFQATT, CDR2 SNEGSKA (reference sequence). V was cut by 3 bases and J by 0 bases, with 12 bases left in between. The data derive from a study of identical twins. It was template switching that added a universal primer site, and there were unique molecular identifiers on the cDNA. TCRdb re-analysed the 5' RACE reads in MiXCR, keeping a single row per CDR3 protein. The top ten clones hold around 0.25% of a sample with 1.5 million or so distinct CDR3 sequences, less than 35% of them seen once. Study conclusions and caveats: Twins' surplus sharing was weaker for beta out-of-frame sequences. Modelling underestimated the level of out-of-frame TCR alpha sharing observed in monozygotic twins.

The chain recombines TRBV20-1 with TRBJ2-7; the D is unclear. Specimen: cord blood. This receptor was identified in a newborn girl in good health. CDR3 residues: CSASKTQFSYEQYF. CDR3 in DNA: TGCAGTGCTAGCAAGACACAGTTCTCCTACGAGCAGTACTTC.